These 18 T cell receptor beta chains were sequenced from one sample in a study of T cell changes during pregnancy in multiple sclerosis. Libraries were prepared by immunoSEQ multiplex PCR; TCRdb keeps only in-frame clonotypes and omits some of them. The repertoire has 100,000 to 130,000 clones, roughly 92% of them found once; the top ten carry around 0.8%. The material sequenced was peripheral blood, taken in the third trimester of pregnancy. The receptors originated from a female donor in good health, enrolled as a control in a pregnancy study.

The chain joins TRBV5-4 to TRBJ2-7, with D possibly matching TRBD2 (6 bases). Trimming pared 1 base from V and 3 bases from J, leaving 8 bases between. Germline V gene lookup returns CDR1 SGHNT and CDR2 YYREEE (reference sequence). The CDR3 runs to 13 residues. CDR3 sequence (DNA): TGTGCCAGCAGCTTGCGGGGGAGCTACGAGCAGTACTTC. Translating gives CASSLRGSYEQYF.

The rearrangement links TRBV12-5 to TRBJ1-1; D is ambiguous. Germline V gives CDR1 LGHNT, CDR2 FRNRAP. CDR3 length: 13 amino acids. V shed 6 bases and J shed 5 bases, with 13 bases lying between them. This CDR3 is CASGPDGGTEAFF. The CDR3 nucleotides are TGTGCTAGTGGCCCAGACGGCGGGACTGAAGCTTTCTTT.

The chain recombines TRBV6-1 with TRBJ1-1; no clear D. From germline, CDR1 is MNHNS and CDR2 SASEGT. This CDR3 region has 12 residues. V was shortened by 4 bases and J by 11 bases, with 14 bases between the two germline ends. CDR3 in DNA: TGTGCCAGCAGTGGCCTGGCGGGTGAGGCTTTCTTT. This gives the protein CASSGLAGEAFF.

The chain's CDR3 is CASTERGGALGNEQYF. In nucleotides, the CDR3 is TGTGCCAGCACCGAGAGGGGGGGGGCGCTTGGGAACGAGCAGTACTTC. The V call is TRBV7-6, the J call TRBJ2-7, with a possible D match to TRBD2 (7 bases). CDR1 and CDR2 (germline): SGHVS, FNYEAQ. The CDR3 length is 16 residues. V was pared by 7 bases and J by 5 bases, with 24 bases between.

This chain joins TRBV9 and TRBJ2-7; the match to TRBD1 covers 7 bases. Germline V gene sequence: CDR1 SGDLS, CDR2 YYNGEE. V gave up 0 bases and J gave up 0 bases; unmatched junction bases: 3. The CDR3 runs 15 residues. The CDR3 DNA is TGTGCCAGCAGCGTAGAGGGGGACAGCTCCTACGAGCAGTACTTC. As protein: CASSVEGDSSYEQYF. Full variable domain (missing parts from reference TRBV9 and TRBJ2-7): DSGVTQTPKHLITATGQRVTLRCSPRSGDLSVYWYQQSLDQGLQFLIQYYNGEERAKGNILERFSAQQFPDLHSELNLSSLELGDSALYFCASSVEGDSSYEQYFGPGTRLTVT.

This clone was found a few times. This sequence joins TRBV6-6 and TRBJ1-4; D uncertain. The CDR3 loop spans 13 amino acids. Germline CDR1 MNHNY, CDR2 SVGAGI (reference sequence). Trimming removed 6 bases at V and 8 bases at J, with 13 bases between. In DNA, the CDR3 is TGTGCCAGCAGGCAGACGTGGGAGGAAAAACTGTTTTTT. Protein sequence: CASRQTWEEKLFF.

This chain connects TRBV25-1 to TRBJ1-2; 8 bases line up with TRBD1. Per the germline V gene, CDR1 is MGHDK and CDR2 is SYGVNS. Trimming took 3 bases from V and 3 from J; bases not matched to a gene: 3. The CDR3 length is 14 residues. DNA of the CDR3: TGTGCCAGCAGTGAGACAGGGGCGGACTATGGCTACACCTTC. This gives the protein CASSETGADYGYTF.

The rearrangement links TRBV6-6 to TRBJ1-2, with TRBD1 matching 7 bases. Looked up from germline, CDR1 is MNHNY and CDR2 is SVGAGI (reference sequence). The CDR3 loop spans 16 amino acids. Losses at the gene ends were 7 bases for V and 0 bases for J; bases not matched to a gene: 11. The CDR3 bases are TGTGCCAGCAATTTTAACCGGGACAGACCTAACTATGGCTACACCTTC. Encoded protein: CASNFNRDRPNYGYTF.

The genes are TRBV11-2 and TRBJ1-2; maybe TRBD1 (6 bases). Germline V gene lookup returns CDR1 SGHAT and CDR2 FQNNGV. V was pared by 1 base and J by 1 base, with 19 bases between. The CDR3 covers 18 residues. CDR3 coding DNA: TGTGCCAGCAGCTTAGGGAGGACACAGGGCGGGTATAACTATGGCTACACCTTC. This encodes CASSLGRTQGGYNYGYTF.

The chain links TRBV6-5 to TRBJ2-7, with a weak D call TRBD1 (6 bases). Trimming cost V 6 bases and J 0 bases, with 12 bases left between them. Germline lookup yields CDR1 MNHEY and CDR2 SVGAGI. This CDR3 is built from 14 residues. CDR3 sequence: CASSNRVSSYEQYF. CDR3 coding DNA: TGTGCCAGCAGCAACAGGGTGAGCTCCTACGAGCAGTACTTC.

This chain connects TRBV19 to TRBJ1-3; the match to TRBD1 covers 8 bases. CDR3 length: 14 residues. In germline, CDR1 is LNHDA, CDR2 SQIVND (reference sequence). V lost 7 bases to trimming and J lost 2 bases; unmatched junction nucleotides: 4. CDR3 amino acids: CASTDRGAGNTIYF. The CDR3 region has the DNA TGTGCCAGTACTGACAGGGGCGCTGGAAACACCATATATTTT.

The CDR3 nucleotides are TGTGCCAGCAGCTTAGACAGGGGTACCTACAATGAGCAGTTCTTC. Translating gives CASSLDRGTYNEQFF. The rearrangement uses TRBV7-2 and TRBJ2-1; 7 bases are shared with TRBD1. The trim removed 1 base at V and 2 bases at J, leaving 2 bases unmatched. The CDR3 is 15 residues long. Germline assignment: CDR1 SGHTA and CDR2 FQGNSA.

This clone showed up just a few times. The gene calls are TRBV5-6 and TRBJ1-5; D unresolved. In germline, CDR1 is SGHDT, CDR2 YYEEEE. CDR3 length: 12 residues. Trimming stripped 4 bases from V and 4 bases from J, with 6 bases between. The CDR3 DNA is TGTGCCAGCAGCCACGGTAATCAGCCCCAGCATTTT. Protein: CASSHGNQPQHF.

The CDR3, as DNA: TGTGCCAGCAGCTTAGACCATAACACCGGGGAGCTGTTTTTT. Residues: CASSLDHNTGELFF. The chain combines TRBV11-2 with TRBJ2-2; no firm D call. CDR1 SGHAT and CDR2 FQNNGV come from the germline V gene. Between the trimmed V and J ends, which lost 0 bases and 2 bases, there was a span of 4 bases. This CDR3 has 14 residues.

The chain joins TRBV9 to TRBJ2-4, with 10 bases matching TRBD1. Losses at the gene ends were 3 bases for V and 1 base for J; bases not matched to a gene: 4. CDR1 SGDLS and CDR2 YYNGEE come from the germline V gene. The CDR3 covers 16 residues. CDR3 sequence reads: CASSARQGAAKNIQYF. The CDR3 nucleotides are TGTGCCAGCAGCGCCAGACAGGGGGCCGCCAAAAACATTCAGTACTTC.

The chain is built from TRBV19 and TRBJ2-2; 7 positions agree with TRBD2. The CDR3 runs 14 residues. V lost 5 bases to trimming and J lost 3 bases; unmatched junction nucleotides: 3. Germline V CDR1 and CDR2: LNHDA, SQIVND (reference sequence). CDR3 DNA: TGTGCCAGTAGTGCCAGCGGGGACACCGGGGAGCTGTTTTTT. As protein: CASSASGDTGELFF.

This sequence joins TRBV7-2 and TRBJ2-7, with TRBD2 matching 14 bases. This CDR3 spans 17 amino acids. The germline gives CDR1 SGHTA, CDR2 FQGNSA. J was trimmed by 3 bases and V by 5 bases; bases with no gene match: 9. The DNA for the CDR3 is TGTGCCAGCAGCACGAGGGGACTAGCGGGAGACTACTACGAGCAGTACTTC. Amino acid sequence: CASSTRGLAGDYYEQYF.

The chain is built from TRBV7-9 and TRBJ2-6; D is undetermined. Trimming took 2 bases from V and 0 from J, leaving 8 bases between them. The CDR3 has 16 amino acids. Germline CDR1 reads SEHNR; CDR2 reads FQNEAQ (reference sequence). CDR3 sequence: CASSLSGPSGANVLTF. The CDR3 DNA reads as TGTGCCAGCAGCTTATCGGGTCCCTCTGGGGCCAACGTCCTGACTTTC.